The sequence of this TCR beta chain was determined in a study of blood T cell repertoires in COVID-19. In germline, CDR1 is MNHEY, CDR2 SMNVEV (reference sequence). This CDR3 region has 15 residues. Trimming removed 5 bases from V and 3 bases from J; junction bases left unmatched: 9. Original handling: Quantification of nucleated cells was approximated via reference gene primer amplification. Using immunoSEQ multiplex PCR, the repertoire was profiled, and TCRdb retains in-frame clones only, with some absent. V and J calls and clone size are those listed in that table; D and trimming were worked out from the DNA. The repertoire includes some 240,000 clones, 84% of them detected once, and about 1.5% sits in the top ten.

The source of this sequence is a woman aged 40 to 50 who had recovered from COVID-19. The source material was peripheral blood. The chain combines TRBV27 with TRBJ2-7; TRBD1 matches at 8 bases. CDR3 in amino acids: CASSSVDRVGYEQYF. The DNA for the CDR3 is TGTGCCAGCAGTAGTGTGGACAGGGTTGGCTACGAGCAGTACTTC.